The 32 T cell receptor beta chains below come from one sample, sequenced in a study of blood T cell repertoires in COVID-19. This table comes from immunoSEQ multiplex PCR, and its TCRdb copy is limited to in-frame clones, with some not included. The table has approximately 250,000 clones, approximately 86% seen once. Sequenced: peripheral blood. The receptors come from a middle-aged man with active or convalescent COVID-19.

The J gene is TRBJ2-1, the V gene TRBV19, with D perhaps TRBD1 (8 bases). This CDR3 has 14 residues. The germline CDR1 and CDR2 sequences are LNHDA and SQIVND (reference sequence). V was shortened by 6 bases and J by 6 bases, with 15 bases between the two germline ends. The CDR3 reads CASSRQGRVNEQFF. The CDR3 nucleotides are TGTGCCAGTAGCCGACAGGGGAGGGTCAATGAGCAGTTCTTC.

This chain connects TRBV3-1 (or the pseudogene TRBV3-2) to TRBJ2-1; perhaps TRBD2 as D (5 bases). Germline loops: CDR1 LGHDT, CDR2 YNNKEL (reference sequence). The V gene lost 0 bases and the J gene lost 4 bases, with 16 bases spanning the gap. The CDR3 is 17 amino acids. The CDR3 loop is CASSQDISGGRYNEQFF. In DNA, the CDR3 is TGTGCCAGCAGCCAAGATATTTCGGGCGGGCGTTACAATGAGCAGTTCTTC.

The chain is built from TRBV5-1 and TRBJ2-1; 8 positions agree with TRBD1. Germline trimming cut 3 bases from V and 7 bases from J; bases unmatched to any gene: 0. CDR1 and CDR2 (germline): SGHRS, YFSETQ. The CDR3 has 12 amino acids. Written as DNA, the CDR3 is TGCGCCAGCAGCTGGACAGGGAATGAGCAGTTCTTC. It encodes CASSWTGNEQFF.

This clone is a singleton in its sample. V usage is TRBV2 and J usage is TRBJ1-6; TRBD1 agrees at 10 bases. The germline gives CDR1 SNHLY, CDR2 FYNNEI. J lost 2 bases, V lost 8 bases, and 6 bases had no gene match. This CDR3 is built from 16 residues. The CDR3 protein is CASRYGTGAYNSPLHF. The CDR3 DNA reads TGTGCCAGCCGGTACGGGACAGGGGCCTATAATTCACCCCTCCACTTT.

This clone was counted a single time. The gene calls are TRBV5-4 and TRBJ2-3; 8 nucleotides match TRBD2. Germline CDR1 is SGHNT and CDR2 is YYREEE (reference sequence). V shed 7 bases and J 4 bases; nucleotides not matched to a gene: 8. The CDR3 is 14 amino acids. The CDR3 protein is CASGLAGPPDTQYF. The CDR3 DNA reads as TGTGCCAGCGGACTAGCTGGCCCACCAGATACGCAGTATTTT.

This clone is a singleton in its sample. The chain joins TRBV5-4 to TRBJ1-1, with TRBD1 matching 7 bases. Germline V gene sequence: CDR1 SGHNT, CDR2 YYREEE (reference sequence). Trimming took 6 bases from V and 4 from J; bases not matched to a gene: 0. CDR3 size: 11 residues. In DNA, the CDR3 is TGTGCCAGCAACAGGGGCACTGAAGCTTTCTTT. This codes for CASNRGTEAFF.

This rearrangement joins TRBV7-9 to TRBJ1-5; TRBD1 agrees at 7 bases. Looked up from germline, CDR1 is SEHNR and CDR2 is FQNEAQ (reference sequence). The CDR3 has 16 residues. V trimming: 1 base; J trimming: 5 bases; junction bases outside the gene matches: 8. The CDR3 sequence: CASSLGQGDNHQPQHF. CDR3 nucleotide sequence: TGTGCCAGCAGCTTAGGTCAGGGGGACAATCATCAGCCCCAGCATTTT.

The chain combines TRBV5-4 with TRBJ2-1; 10 nucleotides align to TRBD2. CDR1 SGHNT and CDR2 YYREEE come from the germline V gene (reference sequence). With 3 bases clipped from V and 4 bases from J, the junction kept 4 bases outside the gene matches. This CDR3 region has 15 residues. DNA of the CDR3: TGTGCCAGCAGCTATCCTAGCGGGGGTTACAATGAGCAGTTCTTC. Amino acid sequence: CASSYPSGGYNEQFF.

The J gene is TRBJ2-5, the V gene TRBV13; a possible D gene is TRBD2 (5 bases). The germline CDR1 and CDR2 sequences are PRHDT and FYEKMQ (reference sequence). Between the trimmed V and J ends, which lost 3 bases and 5 bases, there was a span of 10 bases. The CDR3 contains 13 residues. CDR3 residues: CASSFGVRETQYF. The CDR3 nucleotides read TGTGCCAGCAGCTTCGGGGTTCGGGAGACCCAGTACTTC.

This clone was seen a handful of times. This rearrangement joins TRBV6-5 to TRBJ1-5, with D uncertain. CDR1 is MNHEY and CDR2 is SVGAGI in the germline V gene. This CDR3 comprises 15 residues. V gave up 0 bases and J gave up 3 bases, with 9 bases separating them. The CDR3 sequence is CASSYSMGANQPQHF. CDR3 DNA: TGTGCCAGCAGTTACTCGATGGGCGCCAATCAGCCCCAGCATTTT.

The rearrangement links TRBV7-3 to TRBJ1-1, with a weak D call TRBD1 (6 bases). Germline V gene lookup returns CDR1 SGHTA and CDR2 FQGTGA. The CDR3 consists of 15 residues. V was shortened by 5 bases and J by 7 bases, with 20 bases between the two germline ends. The CDR3 coding sequence is TGTGCCAGCAGCCCGACCCCCCGGCCAGGGGATGAAGCTTTCTTT. It encodes CASSPTPRPGDEAFF.

This clone was detected only a few times. The rearrangement uses TRBV6-5 and TRBJ1-2; 8 bases map to TRBD1. The trim removed 6 bases at V and 7 bases at J, leaving 4 bases unmatched. This CDR3 has 12 residues. Per the germline V gene, CDR1 is MNHEY and CDR2 is SVGAGI. The CDR3 is CASRTGALGYTF. The CDR3 nucleotides are TGTGCCAGCAGGACAGGGGCTCTTGGCTACACCTTC.

V usage is TRBV28 and J usage is TRBJ2-5; tentative D call: TRBD1 (6 bases). This CDR3 region has 14 residues. Trimming pared 2 bases from V and 4 bases from J, leaving 11 bases between. CDR1 MDHEN and CDR2 SYDVKM come from the germline V gene. CDR3 in amino acids: CASSLISRGETQYF. The CDR3 nucleotides read TGTGCCAGCAGTTTAATAAGCAGGGGAGAGACCCAGTACTTC.

The chain is built from TRBV6-5 and TRBJ1-5; 9 bases map to TRBD1. This CDR3 region has 14 residues. Germline lookup yields CDR1 MNHEY and CDR2 SVGAGI. J was trimmed by 10 bases and V by 6 bases; bases with no gene match: 10. CDR3 region: CASSREGQGIPQHF. In nucleotides, the CDR3 is TGTGCCAGCAGCCGGGAGGGACAGGGAATACCCCAGCATTTT.

The chain recombines TRBV7-3 with TRBJ2-1; TRBD2 agrees at 12 bases. Germline lookup yields CDR1 SGHTA and CDR2 FQGTGA. The CDR3 loop spans 17 amino acids. V dropped 5 bases and J dropped 8; count of bases not matched to a gene: 13. The CDR3 sequence is CASSITKTSGRIDEQFF. CDR3 in DNA: TGTGCCAGCAGCATCACCAAGACTAGCGGGAGAATTGATGAGCAGTTCTTC.

The rearrangement joins TRBV13 to TRBJ1-1, with 9 positions matching TRBD1. This CDR3 is 16 amino acids long. The germline gives CDR1 PRHDT, CDR2 FYEKMQ (reference sequence). Trimming at V came to 5 bases and at J to 0 bases, leaving 7 bases not matched to a gene. The DNA of the CDR3 is TGTGCCAGCAGCCCCGGGACAGGGACTCTGAACACTGAAGCTTTCTTT. It specifies CASSPGTGTLNTEAFF.

The genes are TRBV3-1 (or the pseudogene TRBV3-2) and TRBJ1-3; D may be TRBD1 (5 bases). V gave up 0 bases and J gave up 1 base, with 7 bases separating them. This CDR3 has 15 amino acids. The germline CDR1 and CDR2 sequences are LGHDT and YNNKEL (reference sequence). The CDR3 nucleotides read TGTGCCAGCAGCCAAGAGGCAGGGTCTGGAAACACCATATATTTT. Its protein product is CASSQEAGSGNTIYF.

The genes are TRBV11-2 and TRBJ1-6, with 9 bases aligning to TRBD1. The germline V gene has CDR1 SGHAT and CDR2 FQNNGV. CDR3 length: 14 amino acids. The J segment lost 12 bases and the V segment lost 6 bases, leaving 9 bases of the junction unmatched. In nucleotides, the CDR3 is TGTGCCAGCAGGTCTTTGGGACAGGGTGAACCCCTCCACTTT. Encoded protein: CASRSLGQGEPLHF.

The J gene is TRBJ2-7, the V gene TRBV9, with 10 bases identical to TRBD1. Germline CDR1 is SGDLS and CDR2 is YYNGEE. The CDR3 is 14 amino acids. V gave up 3 bases and J gave up 5 bases; unmatched junction bases: 5. CDR3 nucleotides: TGTGCCAGCAGCGCGACAGGGGGCTTCGACGAGCAGTACTTC. Its protein is CASSATGGFDEQYF.

The chain combines TRBV30 with TRBJ1-1; tentative D call: TRBD1 (5 bases). The CDR3 spans 13 residues. CDR1 and CDR2 (germline): GTSNPN, SVGIG (reference sequence). The V gene lost 2 bases and the J gene lost 0 bases, with 7 bases spanning the gap. The CDR3: CAWSQGLNTEAFF. In nucleotides, the CDR3 is TGTGCCTGGAGTCAGGGATTGAACACTGAAGCTTTCTTT.

This rearrangement joins TRBV18 to TRBJ1-4; no clear D. The CDR3 covers 13 residues. Germline CDR1 reads KGHSH; CDR2 reads LQKENI. Trimming pared 1 base from V and 8 bases from J, leaving 8 bases between. The CDR3 protein is CASSPREREKLFF. The CDR3 DNA reads TGTGCCAGCTCACCACGGGAGAGGGAAAAACTGTTTTTT. Using reference TRBV18 and TRBJ1-4 for the parts outside the CDR3, the full variable domain is NAGVMQNPRHLVRRRGQEARLRCSPMKGHSHVYWYRQLPEEGLKFMVYLQKENIIDESGMPKERFSAEFPKEGPSILRIQQVVRGDSAAYFCASSPREREKLFFGSGTQLSVL.

This clone has a handful of counts. The V and J genes are TRBV9 and TRBJ1-5, with D uncertain. From germline, CDR1 is SGDLS and CDR2 YYNGEE. The V end lost 0 bases, the J end lost 3 bases, and 10 bases lay between the germline ends. This CDR3 is built from 15 residues. CDR3 residues: CASSVGPGNNQPQHF. CDR3 in DNA: TGTGCCAGCAGCGTAGGTCCAGGAAACAATCAGCCCCAGCATTTT. Full variable domain (missing parts from reference TRBV9 and TRBJ1-5): DSGVTQTPKHLITATGQRVTLRCSPRSGDLSVYWYQQSLDQGLQFLIQYYNGEERAKGNILERFSAQQFPDLHSELNLSSLELGDSALYFCASSVGPGNNQPQHFGDGTRLSIL.

This clone has a single count. The chain employs TRBV5-1 and TRBJ2-7; 9 nucleotides line up with TRBD2. CDR3 length: 16 amino acids. The V and J ends lost 0 bases and 6 bases, in that order; junction bases with no gene match: 10. CDR1 and CDR2 from the germline V gene are SGHRS and YFSETQ. This CDR3 is CASSLDVAGGPAEQYF. The CDR3, as DNA: TGCGCCAGCAGCTTGGATGTGGCGGGAGGGCCGGCCGAGCAGTACTTC.

The chain is built from TRBV11-2 and TRBJ2-3, with 10 nucleotides matching TRBD2. The germline CDR1 and CDR2 sequences are SGHAT and FQNNGV. CDR3 length: 16 amino acids. The J segment lost 2 bases and the V segment lost 1 base, leaving 3 bases of the junction unmatched. The CDR3 protein is CASSLALAGVTDTQYF. The CDR3 coding sequence is TGTGCCAGCAGCTTAGCCCTAGCGGGGGTCACAGATACGCAGTATTTT. Drawing the rest from reference TRBV11-2 and TRBJ2-3, the complete variable domain is EAGVAQSPRYKIIEKRQSVAFWCNPISGHATLYWYQQILGQGPKLLIQFQNNGVVDDSQLPKDRFSAERLKGVDSTLKIQPAKLEDSAVYLCASSLALAGVTDTQYFGPGTRLTVL.

This clone was observed a few times. The CDR3: CSVSDRGEKLFF. The CDR3 DNA follows: TGCAGCGTATCCGACAGGGGAGAAAAACTGTTTTTT. The chain is built from TRBV29-1 and TRBJ1-4, with 8 bases lining up with TRBD1. Germline V gives CDR1 SQVTM, CDR2 ANQGSEA. This CDR3 region has 12 residues. With 6 bases clipped from V and 8 bases from J, the junction kept 5 bases outside the gene matches.

The gene calls are TRBV5-6 and TRBJ2-5, with 7 bases that match TRBD1. The V gene's germline CDR1 is SGHDT and CDR2 YYEEEE. The CDR3 has 13 amino acids. Trimming cost V 0 bases and J 5 bases; bases outside gene matches: 1. CDR3 in amino acids: CASSLVTGETQYF. Written as DNA, the CDR3 is TGTGCCAGCAGCTTGGTGACAGGGGAGACCCAGTACTTC. Complete variable domain (other parts from reference TRBV5-6 and TRBJ2-5): DAGVTQSPTHLIKTRGQQVTLRCSPKSGHDTVSWYQQALGQGPQFIFQYYEEEERQRGNFPDRFSGHQFPNYSSELNVNALLLGDSALYLCASSLVTGETQYFGPGTRLLVL.

This clone has a handful of counts. The chain has TRBV11-3 and TRBJ1-3; D is unresolved. V shed 1 base and J shed 2 bases, with 12 bases lying between them. The CDR3 runs 16 residues. In germline, CDR1 is SGHNT, CDR2 YENEEA. CDR3 protein: CASSLGGDDPGNTIYF. The CDR3 DNA follows: TGTGCCAGCAGCTTAGGGGGAGACGACCCTGGAAACACCATATATTTT. Together with reference TRBV11-3 and TRBJ1-3, the CDR3 gives the full variable domain: EAGVVQSPRYKIIEKKQPVAFWCNPISGHNTLYWYLQNLGQGPELLIRYENEEAVDDSQLPKDRFSAERLKGVDSTLKIQPAELGDSAVYLCASSLGGDDPGNTIYFGEGSWLTVV.

This chain joins TRBV5-4 and TRBJ2-7; D may be TRBD2 (5 bases). This CDR3 is built from 15 residues. The germline gives CDR1 SGHNT, CDR2 YYREEE (reference sequence). Trimming shortened V by 2 bases and J by 0 bases, and 12 bases separated the two germline ends. CDR3: CASSFDPRGSYEQYF. Here the CDR3 DNA reads TGTGCCAGCAGCTTCGACCCCCGGGGCTCCTACGAGCAGTACTTC.

This CDR3 reads CASKRDLLNTGELFF. CDR3 DNA: TGTGCCAGCAAGAGGGACTTGCTAAACACCGGGGAGCTGTTTTTT. The chain links TRBV11-2 to TRBJ2-2; D is perhaps TRBD2 (6 bases). The V gene lost 7 bases and the J gene lost 2 bases, with 14 bases spanning the gap. Germline CDR1 is SGHAT and CDR2 is FQNNGV. This CDR3 region has 15 residues. Based on the CDR3 plus reference TRBV11-2 and TRBJ2-2, the full variable domain is EAGVAQSPRYKIIEKRQSVAFWCNPISGHATLYWYQQILGQGPKLLIQFQNNGVVDDSQLPKDRFSAERLKGVDSTLKIQPAKLEDSAVYLCASKRDLLNTGELFFGEGSRLTVL.

The V gene is TRBV24-1, the J gene TRBJ2-7, with TRBD2 identical over 8 bases. CDR1 and CDR2 (germline): KGHDR, SFDVKD. The CDR3 runs to 14 residues. Trimming cost V 3 bases and J 9 bases; bases outside gene matches: 9. The CDR3 DNA is TGTGCCACCAGTGATACTAGCGGCGTTCTGGGGCAGTACTTC. It is translated as CATSDTSGVLGQYF.

The rearrangement joins TRBV27 to TRBJ2-2; possibly TRBD1 for D (5 bases). With 3 bases removed from V and 5 bases from J, the gap between germline ends came to 13 bases. Germline assignment: CDR1 MNHEY and CDR2 SMNVEV (reference sequence). This CDR3 spans 15 amino acids. The CDR3 here is CASSFGQGKTGELFF. The CDR3 nucleotides read TGTGCCAGCAGTTTCGGGCAGGGAAAAACCGGGGAGCTGTTTTTT.

The rearrangement links TRBV12-5 to TRBJ1-1, with D possibly TRBD1 on 6 matching bases. This CDR3 has 11 amino acids. Looked up from germline, CDR1 is LGHNT and CDR2 is FRNRAP. V lost 7 bases, J lost 5 bases, and 8 bases lay in between. CDR3 DNA: TGTGCTAGTGATCAGGGGACTGAAGCTTTCTTT. This translates into CASDQGTEAFF.